These 27 T cell receptor beta chains were all obtained from the same sample, sequenced in a study of blood T cell repertoires in COVID-19. Generated by immunoSEQ multiplex PCR, the TCRdb table keeps only in-frame clones and is missing some. The sample records fewer than 200,000 clones, about four fifths being singletons. Source material: peripheral blood. All receptors derive from a woman in her 70s with acute or convalescent COVID-19.

In its sample, this clone was seen a few times. The chain carries TRBV19 and TRBJ2-4; TRBD2 aligns across 9 bases. V was clipped by 2 bases and J by 0 bases; unmatched bases: 2. Germline lookup yields CDR1 LNHDA and CDR2 SQIVND (reference sequence). The length of the CDR3 is 16 residues. Here the CDR3 DNA reads TGTGCCAGTAGTATAAGACTAGCGGTAGCCAAAAACATTCAGTACTTC. Translation: CASSIRLAVAKNIQYF.

This chain connects TRBV4-3 to TRBJ2-7; 8 positions match TRBD2. Germline V gene sequence: CDR1 LGHNA, CDR2 YSLEER. After removal of 3 bases from V and 3 bases from J, the junction contained 10 bases not matched to a gene. The CDR3 extends over 16 amino acids. The CDR3 loop reads CASSQMTTGTSYEQYF. The DNA for the CDR3 is TGCGCCAGCAGCCAGATGACAACCGGGACTAGCTACGAGCAGTACTTC.

The CDR3 DNA follows: TGTGCCAGTAGTTTGGGACAGGGTCTCTATAATTCACCCCTCCACTTT. It specifies CASSLGQGLYNSPLHF. The chain carries TRBV19 and TRBJ1-6; 9 positions match TRBD1. This CDR3 is 16 amino acids long. Trimming cost V 5 bases and J 3 bases; bases outside gene matches: 5. In germline, CDR1 is LNHDA, CDR2 SQIVND (reference sequence).

The CDR3 sequence is CASSVGQGSSYGYTF. The CDR3, as DNA: TGTGCCAGCAGCGTGGGACAGGGGAGTTCCTATGGCTACACCTTC. The chain has TRBV9 and TRBJ1-2; TRBD1 matches at 10 bases. The germline gives CDR1 SGDLS, CDR2 YYNGEE. The V and J ends lost 2 bases and 4 bases, in that order; junction bases with no gene match: 5. The length of the CDR3 is 15 residues.

V gene TRBV7-2 combines with J gene TRBJ1-2; D is uncertain. This CDR3 contains 13 residues. V was pared by 3 bases and J by 4 bases, with 9 bases between. Germline V gene lookup returns CDR1 SGHTA and CDR2 FQGNSA. DNA for the CDR3: TGTGCCAGCAGCTTTCACAGCCTCTATGGCTACACCTTC. It codes for CASSFHSLYGYTF.

The chain links TRBV27 to TRBJ1-1, with a possible D match to TRBD1 (6 bases). With 2 bases removed from V and 7 bases from J, the gap between germline ends came to 20 bases. The V gene's germline CDR1 is MNHEY and CDR2 SMNVEV (reference sequence). The CDR3 spans 16 residues. The CDR3 coding sequence is TGTGCCAGCAGTTTAGCCCAACAGGGCCCGATGTTTGAAGCTTTCTTT. Residues: CASSLAQQGPMFEAFF.

The rearrangement links TRBV6-5 to TRBJ1-5; no reliable D call. V lost 2 bases and J lost 5, with 7 bases in between. Germline V gene sequence: CDR1 MNHEY, CDR2 SVGAGI. The CDR3 loop spans 13 amino acids. The CDR3 is CASSYGRDQPQHF. The DNA for the CDR3 is TGTGCCAGCAGTTACGGGAGGGATCAGCCCCAGCATTTT.

The rearrangement uses TRBV6-5 and TRBJ2-1; TRBD2 matches at 11 bases. The CDR3 contains 15 residues. Trimming took 10 bases from V and 5 from J; bases not matched to a gene: 10. The germline gives CDR1 MNHEY, CDR2 SVGAGI. This chain's CDR3 is CATRGLAGGNNEQFF. CDR3 DNA sequence: TGTGCCACCCGGGGGCTAGCGGGAGGTAACAATGAGCAGTTCTTC.

This clone was found a few times. The rearrangement links TRBV18 to TRBJ1-1; TRBD1 is a possible D gene (6 bases). This CDR3 has 14 amino acids. CDR1 KGHSH and CDR2 LQKENI come from the germline V gene. V lost 3 bases, J lost 8 bases, and 16 bases lay in between. This chain's CDR3 is CASSPQRPGQEAFF. In DNA form, the CDR3 reads TGTGCCAGCTCACCGCAGAGGCCGGGACAAGAAGCTTTCTTT. Combining the CDR3 with reference TRBV18 and TRBJ1-1 gives the whole variable domain NAGVMQNPRHLVRRRGQEARLRCSPMKGHSHVYWYRQLPEEGLKFMVYLQKENIIDESGMPKERFSAEFPKEGPSILRIQQVVRGDSAAYFCASSPQRPGQEAFFGQGTRLTVV.

The genes are TRBV30 and TRBJ1-2; possible D gene TRBD1, 5 bases. The V end was cut by 1 base, the J end by 4 bases, with 7 bases between. The germline CDR1 and CDR2 sequences are GTSNPN and SVGIG (reference sequence). There are 12 residues in the CDR3. The CDR3 loop is CAWSGQGYGYTF. The CDR3 DNA reads TGTGCCTGGAGTGGGCAGGGCTATGGCTACACCTTC.

This clone was picked up one time. This chain uses TRBV5-1 with TRBJ2-1; a possible D gene is TRBD2 (5 bases). V lost 0 bases, J lost 8 bases, and 15 bases lay in between. Germline values: CDR1 SGHRS, CDR2 YFSETQ. The CDR3 extends over 15 amino acids. The CDR3 DNA sequence: TGCGCCAGCAGCTTGGAATCGCGCGGGCTGGATGAGCAGTTCTTC. Protein: CASSLESRGLDEQFF.

This rearrangement joins TRBV19 to TRBJ2-2; a weak D match, TRBD2 (7 bases). This CDR3 has 14 amino acids. Trimming pared 5 bases from V and 6 bases from J, leaving 13 bases between. CDR1 and CDR2 from the germline V gene are LNHDA and SQIVND (reference sequence). The CDR3 spells CASSRGATSGELFF. The CDR3 nucleotides are TGTGCCAGTAGTCGGGGGGCAACGTCCGGGGAGCTGTTTTTT.

CDR3: CASSQLQGGGYSNQPQHF. CDR3 DNA: TGTGCCAGCAGCCAGCTACAGGGAGGGGGGTATAGCAATCAGCCCCAGCATTTT. The chain links TRBV14 to TRBJ1-5; tentatively, D is TRBD1 (6 bases). Trimming left V 3 bases short and J 0 bases short, with 18 bases between. The CDR3 loop spans 18 amino acids. Germline V gives CDR1 SGHDN, CDR2 FVKESK.

The rearrangement uses TRBV7-3 and TRBJ1-4; D ambiguous. V gave up 1 base and J gave up 0 bases, with 12 bases separating them. This CDR3 contains 17 residues. CDR1 is SGHTA and CDR2 is FQGTGA in the germline V gene. CDR3 in amino acids: CASSLKSEDATNEKLFF. CDR3 nucleotides: TGTGCCAGCAGCTTAAAGTCAGAGGATGCAACTAATGAAAAACTGTTTTTT.

The chain joins TRBV5-6 to TRBJ2-7; tentatively, D is TRBD1 (5 bases). Germline V gene sequence: CDR1 SGHDT, CDR2 YYEEEE. This CDR3 spans 15 amino acids. V dropped 2 bases and J dropped 5 bases, with 17 bases sitting between them. The CDR3 sequence is CASSLRSGSVNEQYF. The CDR3 coding sequence is TGTGCCAGCAGCTTACGGTCAGGGTCGGTTAACGAGCAGTACTTC. Looking up the rest from reference TRBV5-6 and TRBJ2-7 gives the full variable domain: DAGVTQSPTHLIKTRGQQVTLRCSPKSGHDTVSWYQQALGQGPQFIFQYYEEEERQRGNFPDRFSGHQFPNYSSELNVNALLLGDSALYLCASSLRSGSVNEQYFGPGTRLTVT.

The V and J genes are TRBV28 and TRBJ2-5; TRBD2 aligns across 16 bases. Germline V gene lookup returns CDR1 MDHEN and CDR2 SYDVKM. The CDR3 spans 22 residues. With 2 bases clipped from V and 3 bases from J, the junction kept 18 bases outside the gene matches. The CDR3: CASSLGPSGLAGGSVRKETQYF. The DNA for the CDR3 is TGTGCCAGCAGTTTAGGGCCCTCGGGACTAGCGGGGGGGTCAGTACGGAAAGAGACCCAGTACTTC.

The chain recombines TRBV15 with TRBJ2-7; 8 positions agree with TRBD1. The CDR3 loop spans 15 amino acids. J gave up 3 bases and V 7 bases, and 11 bases lay outside the gene matches. Per germline, CDR1 LNHNV and CDR2 YYDKDF (reference sequence). The CDR3 DNA sequence: TGTGCCACCACCCCAGGGGGCAGGGGGCACTACGAGCAGTACTTC. It codes for CATTPGGRGHYEQYF.

This clone has just one count. The chain is built from TRBV7-3 and TRBJ2-2; 12 bases line up with TRBD1. The CDR3 consists of 15 residues. The ends lost 3 bases at V and 6 bases at J; junction bases unmatched: 2. The germline V gene has CDR1 SGHTA and CDR2 FQGTGA. CDR3 in amino acids: CASSLGTGGAGELFF. The CDR3 nucleotides read TGTGCCAGCAGCTTGGGGACAGGGGGCGCCGGGGAGCTGTTTTTT.

This clone showed up just a few times. The CDR3 coding sequence is TGTGCCAGCAGCTTAGCCCTTACGGGCGGGGATCAGCCCCAGCATTTT. This sequence encodes CASSLALTGGDQPQHF. The genes are TRBV5-5 and TRBJ1-5; no firm D call. The germline V and J ends were trimmed by 2 bases and 5 bases, with 17 bases remaining between them. The CDR3 covers 16 residues. The V gene's germline CDR1 is SGHKS and CDR2 YYEKEE (reference sequence).

V gene TRBV2 combines with J gene TRBJ2-3; D perhaps matches TRBD2 (6 bases). Germline loops: CDR1 SNHLY, CDR2 FYNNEI. Trimming took off 11 bases at V and 6 bases at J, with 6 bases between the two ends. The length of the CDR3 is 9 residues. The CDR3: CAGGDTQYF. DNA for the CDR3: TGTGCCGGGGGGGATACGCAGTATTTT.

The V and J genes are TRBV28 and TRBJ2-7; TRBD1 is a possible D gene (6 bases). V lost 4 bases, J lost 0 bases, and 19 bases lay in between. This CDR3 comprises 17 residues. The germline V gene encodes CDR1 MDHEN and CDR2 SYDVKM. The DNA for the CDR3 is TGTGCCAGCAGTTACGATCCCGGGACACCAGGCTCCTACGAGCAGTACTTC. It encodes CASSYDPGTPGSYEQYF. Supplemented by reference TRBV28 and TRBJ2-7, the full variable domain reads DVKVTQSSRYLVKRTGEKVFLECVQDMDHENMFWYRQDPGLGLRLIYFSYDVKMKEKGDIPEGYSVSREKKERFSLILESASTNQTSMYLCASSYDPGTPGSYEQYFGPGTRLTVT.

Note on this clone: The sample has other DNA sequences that encode this CDR3 too. The rearrangement joins TRBV6-1 to TRBJ1-5; D call uncertain. The germline CDR1 and CDR2 sequences are MNHNS and SASEGT. Trimming removed 1 base from V and 2 bases from J, with 9 bases in between. The CDR3 has 15 amino acids. CDR3 bases: TGTGCCAGCAGTGAAGGGCAGAGGGGCAATCAGCCCCAGCATTTT. Protein product: CASSEGQRGNQPQHF.

V usage is TRBV9 and J usage is TRBJ2-7; 7 positions agree with TRBD2. The CDR3 loop spans 14 amino acids. In germline, CDR1 is SGDLS, CDR2 YYNGEE. Losses at the gene ends were 3 bases for V and 5 bases for J; bases not matched to a gene: 8. The CDR3 loop reads CASSAGRSSDEQYF. DNA of the CDR3: TGTGCCAGCAGCGCCGGGAGGAGCTCTGACGAGCAGTACTTC.

In DNA, the CDR3 is TGTGCCAGCAGCTTATCGCCTAGTCTCAATGAGCAGTTCTTC. This gives the protein CASSLSPSLNEQFF. The chain carries TRBV11-3 and TRBJ2-1; D ambiguous. Trimming left V 2 bases short and J 6 bases short, with 11 bases between. Germline V gene data show CDR1 as SGHNT and CDR2 as YENEEA. The CDR3 totals 14 residues. Full variable domain (outside the CDR3, taken from reference TRBV11-3 and TRBJ2-1): EAGVVQSPRYKIIEKKQPVAFWCNPISGHNTLYWYLQNLGQGPELLIRYENEEAVDDSQLPKDRFSAERLKGVDSTLKIQPAELGDSAVYLCASSLSPSLNEQFFGPGTRLTVL.

J is TRBJ2-1 and V is TRBV5-8, with a possible D match to TRBD1 (6 bases). CDR1 is SGHTS, CDR2 YDEGEE, per germline. The CDR3 runs to 14 residues. The germline V and J ends were trimmed by 4 bases and 4 bases, with 12 bases remaining between them. As DNA, the CDR3 is TGTGCCAGCAGCCCGGAACAGGGATACAATGAGCAGTTCTTC. Residues: CASSPEQGYNEQFF.

This clone was detected only a few times. This chain's CDR3 is CASSPPGGLGTEAFF. For the CDR3, the DNA is TGTGCCAGCAGTCCCCCGGGGGGGTTGGGAACTGAAGCTTTCTTT. This chain connects TRBV28 to TRBJ1-1; weak D call: TRBD1 (5 bases). Germline lookup yields CDR1 MDHEN and CDR2 SYDVKM. V lost 5 bases and J 5 bases, leaving 18 bases between the germline ends. The CDR3 contains 15 residues.

The chain carries TRBV28 and TRBJ2-3; 10 positions agree with TRBD2. CDR1 is MDHEN, CDR2 SYDVKM, per germline. V lost 5 bases to trimming and J lost 1 base; unmatched junction nucleotides: 3. There are 15 residues in the CDR3. The CDR3 here is CASSVAGGGTDTQYF. The CDR3 DNA sequence: TGTGCCAGCAGTGTAGCGGGAGGAGGCACAGATACGCAGTATTTT.